This record covers a single TCR beta chain. No antigen is known for it. Sample-barcoded 5' priming and a J-beta primer mix drove a second PCR of about 7 to 11 cycles. Through a template-switch adaptor with 12 random nucleotides, each cDNA molecule received a tag. Using its own MiXCR run on the 5' RACE reads, TCRdb lists one record per CDR3 protein. The profile shows about 1.1 million distinct CDR3 sequences, 35% to 40% of them singletons. Trimming took off 1 base at V and 0 bases at J, with 6 bases between the two ends. Germline loops: CDR1 MNHNS, CDR2 SASEGT. The CDR3 consists of 14 residues. The data were obtained in a study of blood T cells in healthy people across ages. At the level of the study: About one barcoded beta molecule per two T cells was captured by template switching.

Study-level findings and limits: More naive CD4+ cells and higher diversity marked long-lived donors relative to aged donors. Changes in expanded clonotypes were possibly confounded, as the CMV status of donors was unknown.

The V and J genes are TRBV6-1 and TRBJ2-5, with D uncertain. The specimen sequenced was blood. This sequence was found in a man aged 18 to 30 in good health. The CDR3 DNA reads TGTGCCAGCAGTGAAGGTTCGTACCAAGAGACCCAGTACTTC. Translated: CASSEGSYQETQYF.